The rows below give T cell receptor beta chains drawn from one sample of a study of shared clonotypes between healthy human individuals. Method: immunoSEQ multiplex PCR; TCRdb's copy keeps in-frame clones and lacks some. This table has approximately 980,000 clones, 76% appearing once. Sequencing was done on a sample of memory CD4+ T cells sorted from blood. All receptors come from a man younger than 35 in good health. Each CDR3 is given with its conserved first and last residue. A D gene is named only where the DNA matches it firmly. Clone size is not always given. Where it is, it says once, few, many or a class for expanded clones.

>once|TRBJ2-5|.|TRBV11-3
TGTGCCAGCAGCCAAGATTCTAGAGGAGAGACCCAGTACTTC
CASSQDSRGETQYF
>.|TRBJ1-1|.|TRBV7-9
TGTGCCAGCAGCTTAGGTGGACGCTTGAACACTGAAGCTTTCTTT
CASSLGGRLNTEAFF
>.|TRBJ1-2|.|TRBV5-1
TGCGCCAGCAGCTTGGGGCAGGGCGGCTACACCTTC
CASSLGQGGYTF
>many|TRBJ1-1|.|TRBV6-1
TGTGCCAGCCTTCTTTCCACTGAAGCTTTCTTT
CASLLSTEAFF
>.|TRBJ2-2|TRBD2|TRBV2
TGTGCCAGCAGTGGCCTAGCGGGAGTTTTGTCGGCCGGGGAGCTGTTTTTT
CASSGLAGVLSAGELFF
>few|TRBJ1-2|.|TRBV11-2
TGTGCCAGCAGCTTAGTCGACTATGGCTACACCTTC
CASSLVDYGYTF
>.|TRBJ2-7|.|TRBV5-4
TGTGCCAGCAGCAAGGACCGGTCCCTAAGTGCGAGGCAGTACTTC
CASSKDRSLSARQYF
>.|TRBJ1-5|.|TRBV11-2
TGTGCCAGCCCGAAATATAGCAATCAGCCCCAGCATTTT
CASPKYSNQPQHF
>.|TRBJ1-5|.|TRBV19
TGTGCCAGTAGTACCCAAGGGGTTAAGCATCAGCCCCAGCATTTT
CASSTQGVKHQPQHF
>once|TRBJ1-2|.|TRBV5-1
TGCGCCAGCAGCTTGGTTACAGGGAGTGGCTATGGCTACACCTTC
CASSLVTGSGYGYTF
>once|TRBJ1-2|.|TRBV20-1
TGCAGTGTTGGGGGCGTCTATGGCTACACCTTC
CSVGGVYGYTF
>.|TRBJ2-2|.|TRBV5-1
TGCGCCAGCAGCCCACTATTTAGTGGGGAGCTGTTTTTT
CASSPLFSGELFF
>.|TRBJ2-7|TRBD2|TRBV5-1
TGCGCCAGCAGCGGCCCGGGGGGGCGAAACGAGCAGTACTTC
CASSGPGGRNEQYF
>.|TRBJ2-7|TRBD1|TRBV18
TGTGCCAGCTCACCGTACGGGACAGGGACGACCTACGAGCAGTACTTC
CASSPYGTGTTYEQYF
>.|TRBJ1-1|.|TRBV7-9
TGTGCCAGCAGCGAAGGGACGGCGGTAGACACTGAAGCTTTCTTT
CASSEGTAVDTEAFF
>.|TRBJ2-1|TRBD2|TRBV5-1
TGCGCCAGCAGCCGCCTGACTAGCGGGTCCTACAATGAGCAGTTCTTC
CASSRLTSGSYNEQFF
>.|TRBJ2-4|.|TRBV19
TGTGCCAGTAGTATTAGCCCGGTCGACATTCAGTACTTC
CASSISPVDIQYF
>few|TRBJ2-7|.|TRBV11-1
TGTGCCAGCAGCCCCCGAGCCTACGAGCAGTACTTC
CASSPRAYEQYF
>.|TRBJ2-1|.|TRBV7-2
TGTGCCAGCAGCCGCACAAATGAGCAGTTCTTC
CASSRTNEQFF
>.|TRBJ1-2|.|TRBV6-1
TGTGCCAGCAGTGAAATCCCGGGGTCGTATGGCTACACCTTC
CASSEIPGSYGYTF
>.|TRBJ2-1|.|TRBV10-3
TGTGCCACCGGGCCCTATAATGAGCAGTTCTTC
CATGPYNEQFF
>.|TRBJ2-1|.|TRBV29-1
TGCAGCGTTGAGGGTCGGAATGAGCAGTTCTTC
CSVEGRNEQFF
>.|TRBJ2-5|.|TRBV2
TGTGCCAGCACTGAGTCTGTGACCCAGTACTTC
CASTESVTQYF
>.|TRBJ2-4|.|TRBV6-6
TGTGCCAGCAGCAAAGGAGATTTGGCCAAAAACATTCAGTACTTC
CASSKGDLAKNIQYF
>.|TRBJ2-5|.|TRBV9
TGTGCCAGCAGCGCGGGAGCGGGAAGGGGGAAAGAGACCCAGTACTTC
CASSAGAGRGKETQYF
>.|TRBJ2-4|TRBD2|TRBV28
TGTGCCAGCAGTCCCCCAGGCGGGAGGGCGGGAACCATTCAGTACTTC
CASSPPGGRAGTIQYF
>.|TRBJ1-2|TRBD1|TRBV5-6
TGTGCCAGCAAGCCGGGACAGAACGTCTATGGCTACACCTTC
CASKPGQNVYGYTF
>.|TRBJ1-1|.|TRBV5-5
TGTGCCAGCAGAGAAATCCTTCCTTTCAACACTGAAGCTTTCTTT
CASREILPFNTEAFF
>.|TRBJ2-5|.|TRBV6-6
TGTGCCAGCAGTCCCGGCGGGCGGGACTCCGGGGAGACCCAGTACTTC
CASSPGGRDSGETQYF
>.|TRBJ1-2|.|TRBV5-5
TGTGCCAGCAGCCGGACCCGACAGGAGTCTAACTATGGCTACACCTTC
CASSRTRQESNYGYTF
>.|TRBJ2-7|TRBD2|TRBV14
TGTGCCAGCAGCCTTAGCGGGGGGGCCAGCGAGCAGTACTTC
CASSLSGGASEQYF
>.|TRBJ2-1|.|TRBV30
TGTGCCTGGAGTAGGGACTTCTCCTACAATGAGCAGTTCTTC
CAWSRDFSYNEQFF
>.|TRBJ2-6|TRBD2|TRBV5-1
TGCGCCAGCAGCTTGGGCGGTAGCGGGATCACCTCTGGGGCCAACGTCCTGACTTTC
CASSLGGSGITSGANVLTF